This T cell receptor (beta chain) was recovered during a study of Ad26.COV2.S vaccination and SARS-CoV-2 variants. The CDR3 is 16 residues long. With V trimmed by 2 bases and J by 3 bases, 3 bases remained unmatched. Germline V gives CDR1 MNHEY, CDR2 SVGAGI. Treatment given: some 20 received Ad26.COV2.S at low or high dose, single or two shots; about 5 received placebo; per-sample allocation not given. Specimens were obtained on day 63 following the first vaccine or placebo injection. Whole-study findings and limits: The study found higher spike-specific TCR breadth in vaccine than placebo recipients. It was found that vaccine and placebo recipients had similar non-spike TCR breadth.

A remark on this clone: Antigen: not known.

Here immunoSEQ multiplex PCR was the method, and the copy in TCRdb shows in-frame clones only, minus some. The table records some 450,000 clones, 90% of them present only once. Here the sequenced sample was peripheral blood, taken in a trial of Ad26.COV2.S vaccine versus placebo. This sequence was found in a person aged 18-65 years who received the Ad26.COV2.S COVID-19 vaccine or a placebo. The V gene is TRBV6-5, the J gene TRBJ2-2; 10 bases line up with TRBD2. The CDR3 DNA reads as TGTGCCAGCAGTTACCCGGGACTAGCGCACACCGGGGAGCTGTTTTTT. The encoded protein is CASSYPGLAHTGELFF.